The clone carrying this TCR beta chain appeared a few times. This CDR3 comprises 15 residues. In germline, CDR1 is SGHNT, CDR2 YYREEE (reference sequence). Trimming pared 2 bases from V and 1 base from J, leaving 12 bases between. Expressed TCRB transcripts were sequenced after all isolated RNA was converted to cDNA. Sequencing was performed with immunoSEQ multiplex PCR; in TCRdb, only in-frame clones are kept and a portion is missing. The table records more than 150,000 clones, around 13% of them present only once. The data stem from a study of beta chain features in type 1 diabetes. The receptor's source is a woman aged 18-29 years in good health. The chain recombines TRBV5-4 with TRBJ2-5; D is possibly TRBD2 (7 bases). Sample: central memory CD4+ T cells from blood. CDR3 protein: CASSLGGGSQETQYF. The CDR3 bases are TGTGCCAGCAGCTTAGGGGGAGGGTCCCAAGAGACCCAGTACTTC.